The source of this T cell receptor (beta chain) is a study of OX40 agonist ivuxolimab in advanced cancers. General study results and limits: No determination was made of the antigen specificity of the expanded peripheral T cells.

CDR1 is MNHEY and CDR2 is SMNVEV in the germline V gene (reference sequence). V dropped 7 bases and J dropped 5; count of bases not matched to a gene: 7. CDR3 length: 13 residues. On this clone itself: Its antigen remains unidentified.

Libraries were prepared by immunoSEQ multiplex PCR; TCRdb keeps only in-frame clonotypes and omits some of them. Among tens of thousands of clones listed, 86% were seen once. Specimen: CD4+ or CD8+ T cells sorted from blood, collected in a trial of the OX40 agonist ivuxolimab. This clonotype originated in an adult with an advanced solid tumor such as melanoma, head and neck, liver or kidney cancer. The chain uses TRBV27 and TRBJ1-1; 7 bases are shared with TRBD1. The DNA for the CDR3 is TGTGCCAGCAACAACAACAGGGGAACTGAAGCTTTCTTT. Its protein product is CASNNNRGTEAFF.